The 9 T cell receptor beta chains below all came from one sample that was sequenced in a study of technical replicates of blood from a handful of donors. Method: immunoSEQ multiplex PCR; TCRdb's copy keeps in-frame clones and lacks some. This table has some 56,000 clones, 80% to 95% appearing once. The sequencing input was PBMCs. The source of these receptors is a human donor in good health. Some clones in this sample may be carry-over from other donors' samples.

This clone was counted a single time. The chain is built from TRBV5-1 and TRBJ2-1, with TRBD2 identical over 8 bases. V was clipped by 0 bases and J by 7 bases; unmatched bases: 9. CDR3 length: 16 amino acids. Germline assignment: CDR1 SGHRS and CDR2 YFSETQ. The CDR3 nucleotides are TGCGCCAGCAGCTTGGATCGCGCGGGAGGCGGGAATGAGCAGTTCTTC. Protein product: CASSLDRAGGGNEQFF.

V gene TRBV7-6 combines with J gene TRBJ2-7; D not certain. Between the trimmed V and J ends, which lost 5 bases and 1 base, there was a span of 6 bases. This CDR3 contains 12 residues. CDR1 SGHVS and CDR2 FNYEAQ come from the germline V gene. The CDR3 region is CASSQISYEQYF. As DNA, the CDR3 is TGTGCCAGCAGCCAGATATCCTACGAGCAGTACTTC.

The V call is TRBV30, the J call TRBJ2-3; TRBD2 aligns across 11 bases. Germline assignment: CDR1 GTSNPN and CDR2 SVGIG (reference sequence). The trim removed 5 bases at V and 4 bases at J, leaving 2 bases unmatched. This CDR3 is built from 13 residues. The CDR3 DNA is TGTGCCTGGGTAGCGGGAGGGGCAGATACGCAGTATTTT. This gives the protein CAWVAGGADTQYF.

The CDR3 loop is CASSYWGPRGHTIYF. In DNA, the CDR3 is TGTGCCAGCAGTTACTGGGGGCCGCGCGGACACACCATATATTTT. The V and J genes are TRBV6-5 and TRBJ1-3; the D gene is possibly TRBD1 (6 bases). The CDR3 runs 15 residues. Germline values: CDR1 MNHEY, CDR2 SVGAGI. V lost 1 base and J lost 8, with 15 bases in between.

This clone qualifies as medium-sized (0.01 to 0.1%). V usage is TRBV4-2 and J usage is TRBJ1-1, with D unresolved. The germline V and J ends were trimmed by 1 base and 0 bases, with 12 bases remaining between them. The CDR3 length is 16 residues. CDR1 and CDR2 (germline): LGHNA, YNFKEQ. The CDR3 is CASSQGGQDMNTEAFF. CDR3 DNA: TGTGCCAGCAGCCAAGGAGGGCAAGACATGAACACTGAAGCTTTCTTT.

The chain carries TRBV15 and TRBJ2-7; maybe TRBD1 (6 bases). The ends were cut back, 5 bases at V and 6 bases at J, with 11 bases in the middle. Per germline, CDR1 LNHNV and CDR2 YYDKDF (reference sequence). This CDR3 comprises 12 residues. The CDR3 reads CATSGTRSEQYF. For the CDR3, the DNA is TGTGCCACCAGCGGGACACGTTCCGAGCAGTACTTC.

This chain uses TRBV5-6 with TRBJ1-2; TRBD1 is a possible D gene (6 bases). The length of the CDR3 is 13 residues. Germline V lookup: CDR1 SGHDT, CDR2 YYEEEE. V gave up 4 bases and J gave up 8 bases, with 15 bases separating them. CDR3 sequence: CASSIQGDRGYTF. DNA for the CDR3: TGTGCCAGCAGCATACAGGGAGATCGCGGCTACACCTTC.

This clone was detected only once. This chain uses TRBV29-1 with TRBJ1-1, with TRBD1 as a possible D gene (5 bases). Germline loops: CDR1 SQVTM, CDR2 ANQGSEA. The CDR3 is 13 amino acids. The ends were cut back, 4 bases at V and 2 bases at J, with 11 bases in the middle. The CDR3 DNA follows: TGCAGCGTTGTCCAGGGTCAAAACACTGAAGCTTTCTTT. Translating it yields CSVVQGQNTEAFF.

DNA of the CDR3: TGTGCCAGCAGCTTGGATCCCAGGGGGAGTGGCTACACCTTC. Amino acid sequence: CASSLDPRGSGYTF. The chain recombines TRBV5-6 with TRBJ1-2; 7 bases are a match to TRBD1. The CDR3 sequence is 14 residues long. After removal of 0 bases from V and 7 bases from J, the junction contained 6 bases not matched to a gene. Germline V gene sequence: CDR1 SGHDT, CDR2 YYEEEE.